This T cell receptor beta chain was sequenced for a study of OX40 agonist ivuxolimab in advanced cancers. Study-level findings and limits: CD8+ T cells averaged more expanded clones than CD4+.

As for this clone: Its antigen is undetermined.

Generated by immunoSEQ multiplex PCR, the TCRdb table keeps only in-frame clones and is missing some. The sample has almost 50,000 clones; about 85% are singletons. The CDR3 is 13 residues long. Per the germline V gene, CDR1 is MNHEY and CDR2 is SVGAGI. Deletions cut 7 bases from V and 3 bases from J, with 12 bases between. The sample here was CD4+ or CD8+ T cells sorted from blood, taken in a trial of the OX40 agonist ivuxolimab. The TCR comes from an adult with an advanced solid tumor such as melanoma, head and neck, liver or kidney cancer. The V and J genes are TRBV6-5 and TRBJ1-1; D is unresolved. CDR3 amino acids: CASKFRIYTEAFF. In nucleotides, the CDR3 is TGTGCCAGCAAGTTTCGCATCTACACTGAAGCTTTCTTT.